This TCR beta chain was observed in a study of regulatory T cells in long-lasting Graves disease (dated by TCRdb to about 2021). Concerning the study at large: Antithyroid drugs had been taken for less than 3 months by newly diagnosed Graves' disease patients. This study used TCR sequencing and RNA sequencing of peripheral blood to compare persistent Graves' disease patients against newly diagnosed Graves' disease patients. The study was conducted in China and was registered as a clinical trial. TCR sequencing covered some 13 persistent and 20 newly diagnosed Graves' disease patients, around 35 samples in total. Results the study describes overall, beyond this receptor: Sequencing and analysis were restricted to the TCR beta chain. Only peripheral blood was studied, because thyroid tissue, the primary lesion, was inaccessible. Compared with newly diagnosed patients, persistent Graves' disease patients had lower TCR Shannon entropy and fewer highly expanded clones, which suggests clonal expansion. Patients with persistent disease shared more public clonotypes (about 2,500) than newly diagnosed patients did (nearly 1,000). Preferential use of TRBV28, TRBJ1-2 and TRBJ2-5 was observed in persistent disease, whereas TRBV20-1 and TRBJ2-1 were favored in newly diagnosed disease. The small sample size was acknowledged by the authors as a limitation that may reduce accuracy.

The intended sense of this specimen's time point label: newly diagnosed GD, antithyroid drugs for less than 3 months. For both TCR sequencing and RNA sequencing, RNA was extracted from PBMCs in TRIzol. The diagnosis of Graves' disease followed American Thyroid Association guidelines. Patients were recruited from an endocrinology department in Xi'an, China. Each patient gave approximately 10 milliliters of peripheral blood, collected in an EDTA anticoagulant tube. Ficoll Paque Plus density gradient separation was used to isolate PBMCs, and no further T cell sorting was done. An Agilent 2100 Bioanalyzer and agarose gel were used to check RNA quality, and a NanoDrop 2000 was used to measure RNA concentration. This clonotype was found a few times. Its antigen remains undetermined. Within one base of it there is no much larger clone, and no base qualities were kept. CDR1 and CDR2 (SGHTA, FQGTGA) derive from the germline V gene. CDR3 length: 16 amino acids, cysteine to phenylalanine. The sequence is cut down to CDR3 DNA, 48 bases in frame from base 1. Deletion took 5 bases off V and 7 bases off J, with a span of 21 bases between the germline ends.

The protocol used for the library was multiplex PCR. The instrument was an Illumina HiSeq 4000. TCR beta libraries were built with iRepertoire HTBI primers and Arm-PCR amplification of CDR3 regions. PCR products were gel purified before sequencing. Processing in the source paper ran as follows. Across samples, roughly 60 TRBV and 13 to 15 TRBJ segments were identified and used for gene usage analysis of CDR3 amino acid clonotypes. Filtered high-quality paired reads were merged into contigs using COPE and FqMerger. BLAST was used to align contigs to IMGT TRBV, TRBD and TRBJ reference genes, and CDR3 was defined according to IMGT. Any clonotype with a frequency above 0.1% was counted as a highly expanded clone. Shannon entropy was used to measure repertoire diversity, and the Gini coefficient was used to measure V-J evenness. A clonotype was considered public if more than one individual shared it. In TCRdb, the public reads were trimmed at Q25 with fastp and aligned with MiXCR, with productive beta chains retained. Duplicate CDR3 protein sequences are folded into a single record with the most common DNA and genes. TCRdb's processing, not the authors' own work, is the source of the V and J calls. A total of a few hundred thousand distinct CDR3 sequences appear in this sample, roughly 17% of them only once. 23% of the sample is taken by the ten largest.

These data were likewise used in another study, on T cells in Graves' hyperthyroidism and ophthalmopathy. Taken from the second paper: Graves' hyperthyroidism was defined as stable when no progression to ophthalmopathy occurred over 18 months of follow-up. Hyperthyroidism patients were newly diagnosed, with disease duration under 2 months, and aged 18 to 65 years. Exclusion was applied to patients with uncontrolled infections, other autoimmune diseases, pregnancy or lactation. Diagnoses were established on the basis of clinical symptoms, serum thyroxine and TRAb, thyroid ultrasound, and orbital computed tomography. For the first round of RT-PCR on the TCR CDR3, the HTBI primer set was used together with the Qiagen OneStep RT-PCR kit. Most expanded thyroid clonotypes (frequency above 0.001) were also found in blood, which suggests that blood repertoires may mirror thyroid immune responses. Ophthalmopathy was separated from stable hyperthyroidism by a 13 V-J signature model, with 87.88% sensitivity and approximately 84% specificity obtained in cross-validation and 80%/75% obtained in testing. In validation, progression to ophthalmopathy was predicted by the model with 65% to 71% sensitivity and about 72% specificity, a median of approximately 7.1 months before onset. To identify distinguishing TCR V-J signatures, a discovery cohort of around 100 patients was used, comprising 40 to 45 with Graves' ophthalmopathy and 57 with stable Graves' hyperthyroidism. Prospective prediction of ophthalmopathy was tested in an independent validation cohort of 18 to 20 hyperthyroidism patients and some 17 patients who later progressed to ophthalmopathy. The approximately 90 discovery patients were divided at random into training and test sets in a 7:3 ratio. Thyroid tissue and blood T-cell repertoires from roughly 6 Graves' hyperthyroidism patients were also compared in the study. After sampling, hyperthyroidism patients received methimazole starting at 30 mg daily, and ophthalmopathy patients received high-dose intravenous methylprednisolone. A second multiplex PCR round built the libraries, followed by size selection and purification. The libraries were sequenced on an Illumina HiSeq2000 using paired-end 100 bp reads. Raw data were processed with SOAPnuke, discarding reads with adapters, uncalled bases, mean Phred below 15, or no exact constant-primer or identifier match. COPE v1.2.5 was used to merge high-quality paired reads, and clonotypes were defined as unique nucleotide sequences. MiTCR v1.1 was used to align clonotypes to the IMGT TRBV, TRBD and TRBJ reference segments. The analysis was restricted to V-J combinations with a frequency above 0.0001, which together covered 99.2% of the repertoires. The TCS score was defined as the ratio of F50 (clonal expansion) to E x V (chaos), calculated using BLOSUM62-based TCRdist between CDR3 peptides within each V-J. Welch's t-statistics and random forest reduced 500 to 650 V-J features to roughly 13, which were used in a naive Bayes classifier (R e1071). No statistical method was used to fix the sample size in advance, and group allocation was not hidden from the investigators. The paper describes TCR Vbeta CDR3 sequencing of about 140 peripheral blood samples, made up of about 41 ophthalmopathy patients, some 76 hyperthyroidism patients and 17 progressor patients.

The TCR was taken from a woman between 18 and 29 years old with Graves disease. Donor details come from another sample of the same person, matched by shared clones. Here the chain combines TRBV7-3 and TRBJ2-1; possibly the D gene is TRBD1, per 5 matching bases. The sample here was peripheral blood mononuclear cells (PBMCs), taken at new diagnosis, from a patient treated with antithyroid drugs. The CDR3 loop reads CASSPIGADTFNEQFF. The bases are TGTGCCAGCAGCCCAATAGGCGCGGACACCTTTAATGAGCAGTTCTTC. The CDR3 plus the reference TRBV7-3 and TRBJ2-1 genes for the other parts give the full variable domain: GAGVSQTPSNKVTEKGKYVELRCDPISGHTALYWYRQSLGQGPEFLIYFQGTGAADDSGLPNDRFFAVRPEGSVSTLKIQRTERGDSAVYLCASSPIGADTFNEQFFGPGTRLTVL.